Sequencing of this T cell receptor beta chain was carried out in a study of shared clonotypes between healthy human individuals (TCRdb year 2020). About the investigation overall: A couple of women and three men aged 18 to 49 years were included in the cohort. Per donor, three plates each were used for CD4 naive and CD4 memory, two for CD8 naive, and one for CD8 memory. Blood TCR repertoires of about 5 healthy adults were deeply sequenced to estimate repertoire size and the extent of clonotype sharing between individuals. Different laboratories and diverse techniques were used to prepare libraries and sequence TCR repertoires, to increase sequencing depth and limit assay-specific biases. Per donor, leukapheresis produced somewhere between about 0.8 and 9 billion PBMCs. Summary of the overall study and its limitations: Pairwise subsampling led to the expectation that sequencing depth would affect the degree of clonotype sharing among donors. Larger estimated clonotype richness was generally found for naive subsets than for memory subsets. Even with the large sequencing depth, rarefaction of the sorted-subset datasets indicated that sequencing was incomplete. Sampling was restricted to blood, and TCR repertoires in tissues likely differ from the TCR repertoires found in blood. Approximately 5% of naive CD4, 3% to 4% of naive CD8, approximately 2.2% of memory CD4, and 0.4% of memory CD8 clonotypes were shared across a few donors. Because the study included only a small number of donors, the genetic and exposure-history diversity represented was limited. Compared with non-shared clonotypes, clonotypes shared by all four sorted-subset donors had higher generation probabilities.

The donors were healthy, HIV-negative adults with no recently reported acute infections or vaccinations. Every donor was a Caucasian adult living in Nashville, Tennessee, USA. Magnetic negative selection was used to enrich CD4+ T cells, after which naive cells were positively selected on CD45RA and the negative fraction became the memory subset. Blood was obtained by leukapheresis, after which PBMCs were separated by Ficoll-Histopaque density gradient centrifugation and cryopreserved in liquid nitrogen vapor phase. Purity and quantity of every magnetically sorted T cell population were checked by analytical flow cytometry. Each sorted fraction had its genomic DNA isolated and then quantified by UV absorbance on a Nanodrop 2000c. Details on this clone: This clone's antigen is unknown. Base quality data are lacking; no much larger clone is found one base away. Additional DNA sequences in this sample encode the identical CDR3.

Using the deep immunoSEQ assay, multiplex PCR amplified TCR CDR3 regions from genomic DNA. For each cell subset, the extracted genomic DNA was distributed evenly across all wells of several immunoSEQ 96-well plates, and each plate served as one replicate. For sorted subsets, each replicate PCR was loaded with roughly 0.2 ug genomic DNA, equivalent to 25,000 to 35,000 T cell genomes. Purified libraries were measured with a Qubit 3.0 fluorometer, size-checked on a Bioanalyzer 2100, and measured again with the KAPA Library Quantification kit. Each immunoSEQ 96-well plate was sequenced on its own single-read 150-cycle Illumina NextSeq 550 flow cell. The authors' pipeline ran thus. Because only junctional sequences without quality scores were contained in the immunoSEQ output, filtering matching that applied to full-length reads could not be performed. To assign V/J genes and CDR3, sequences were annotated using PyIR, a Python wrapper for IgBLAST v1.9, with IMGT germline references. Reads were filtered out if the reads had weak V/J assignments (E-value above 1e-6), no CDR3, stop codons, out-of-frame junctions, or ambiguous translated residues. V3J clonotypes were defined as sequences sharing an identical inferred V gene, J gene, and CDR3 amino acid sequence. To compute the percentage overlap between repertoires, the number of shared unique clonotypes was divided by the size of the smaller repertoire. Repertoire richness was assessed with RTK rarefaction, the Chao1 estimator, and Recon v2.1 estimates of unobserved clonotypes. For all TCRbeta clonotypes obtained by the gDNA method from four donors, generation probabilities were computed with OLGA. As stored in TCRdb, this immuneACCESS dataset retains in-frame rearrangements with V and J assigned. A fraction of the clones does not appear; measured against another copy, unresolved V genes explain less than half of the discrepancy, and the remainder lacks a known reason. V and J calls and clone size are given by that table; D and trimming were obtained from the DNA. Counted in this sample were around 2.1 million clones; under 97% of them appeared once. The top ten clones comprise around 0.13% of the sample.

The TCR comes from a man between 18 and 35 years old in good health. Sequencing was done on a sample of naive CD4+ T cells sorted from blood. The cell subset or site label, read with the paper, signifies: CD45RA+ positively selected.

CDR3 reads: CAWSVRGNTEAFF. Here is the DNA: TGTGCCTGGAGTGTACGGGGGAACACTGAAGCTTTCTTT. The chain links TRBV30 with TRBJ1-1, with the D gene not clear enough to name. CDR1 and CDR2, looked up from the germline V gene (reference sequence), are GTSNPN and SVGIG. V loses 0 bases, J loses 1 base, and the germline ends lie 6 bases apart. Spanning cysteine to phenylalanine, the CDR3 consists of 13 amino acids. The read is trimmed to its CDR3 DNA, 39 bases read in frame from base 1.